This T cell receptor (beta chain) was observed in a study of blood T cell repertoires in COVID-19. Looking at the study overall: Sites in the United States, Italy and Spain provided acute and convalescent COVID-19 samples. T cells, B-cell-depleted T cells, or PBMCs provided the cDNA or gDNA that served as material.

How the authors handled the data: Amplifying reference gene primers gave estimates of nucleated cell counts. Repertoires were generated with immunoSEQ multiplex PCR, while TCRdb's copy carries only in-frame clones and drops some. D and trimming come from the DNA, and the V and J calls and clone size come from that table. Here the sample spans around 100,000 clones, around 85% being singletons. Germline trimming cut 2 bases from V and 3 bases from J; bases unmatched to any gene: 6. CDR1 ENHRY and CDR2 SYGVKD come from the germline V gene. The CDR3 length is 15 residues. This rearrangement joins TRBV10-3 to TRBJ2-7; 8 bases are a match to TRBD2. The TCR originated in a human donor in a cohort sampled during active COVID-19. Sequencing was carried out using peripheral blood. CDR3 bases: TGTGCCATCAGTGAGGGAGAACGGGGGGGCTACGAGCAGTACTTC. Its protein is CAISEGERGGYEQYF.